This T cell receptor (beta chain) was obtained from a study of regulatory T cells in long-lasting Graves disease. General observations from the study: TRBV28, TRBJ1-2 and TRBJ2-5 were favored in persistent disease.

This clonotype was seen ten or more times. Its specificity is unknown. CDR3 regions were amplified by Arm-PCR using iRepertoire HTBI primers to build TCR beta libraries. MiXCR, applied by TCRdb to the multiplex PCR reads, yields one record per CDR3 protein. The data hold about 450,000 distinct CDR3 sequences, with 12% to 15% observed a single time. Trimming shortened V by 0 bases and J by 8 bases, and 14 bases separated the two germline ends. This CDR3 region has 15 residues. Germline loops: CDR1 SGHTA, CDR2 FQGTGA. Time point noted: newly diagnosed GD, antithyroid drugs for less than 3 months. From RNA extracted from PBMCs, the TCR library was made. A further study also used this sample, focusing on T cells in Graves' hyperthyroidism and ophthalmopathy.

The genes are TRBV7-3 and TRBJ2-1, with D possibly matching TRBD1 (5 bases). This sample comprised peripheral blood mononuclear cells (PBMCs), obtained at new diagnosis, from a patient treated with antithyroid drugs. The receptor was derived from a woman aged 45 to 65 with Graves disease. CDR3 coding DNA: TGTGCCAGCAGCTTAACAGGGGCTGTAGTTGATGAGCAGTTCTTC. Encoded protein: CASSLTGAVVDEQFF.